This T cell receptor beta chain was documented in a study of brain T cells in children with intractable seizures. Only cases whose brain tissue showed the highest T cell transcript signatures were sequenced. Regarding the study as a whole: Clones missing pre-surgery may reflect undersampling of that blood sample. Patients' HCMV serostatus was unknown; virus specificity rests on CDR3 similarity alone.

CDR3 length: 13 residues. With 10 bases removed from V and 7 bases from J, the gap between germline ends came to 16 bases. Germline CDR1 is WNHNN and CDR2 is SYGVQD (reference sequence). Clones were read by immunoSEQ multiplex PCR, and TCRdb kept only the in-frame ones, dropping some. The sample contains tens of thousands of clones, about nine tenths of which appear only once. A word on this clone: Its antigen is still unknown.

This sequence joins TRBV10-1 and TRBJ1-4; D is possibly TRBD1 (6 bases). The TCR was taken from a girl aged 2-10 years with tuberous sclerosis and intractable seizures. Sample: peripheral blood, taken at surgery. CDR3 residues: CAIEGVGIEKLFF. Written as DNA, the CDR3 is TGCGCCATCGAGGGGGTAGGGATTGAAAAACTGTTTTTT.